The 32 T cell receptor beta chains below all came from one sample that was sequenced in a study of regulatory and conventional T cells in RAG deficiency. Sequencing used immunoSEQ multiplex PCR; TCRdb keeps in-frame clones, though not all of them. The data hold about 30,000 clones, with 90% to 96% observed a single time. Blood CD4+ CD25-low CD127-high conventional T cells supplied the genomic DNA template. Another study also made use of these data, one on regulatory T cells. That source adds: The PCR used 52 TRBV and 13 TRBJ primers.

Input material: CD25- CD4+ T cells sorted from blood. The origin of the receptors is a human donor in good health.

The rearrangement uses TRBV19 and TRBJ1-1, with D unclear. Germline CDR1 LNHDA, CDR2 SQIVND (reference sequence). V was shortened by 2 bases and J by 1 base, with 5 bases between the two germline ends. The CDR3 runs to 13 residues. CDR3 loop: CASSILGNTEAFF. As DNA, the CDR3 is TGTGCCAGTAGTATACTCGGGAACACTGAAGCTTTCTTT.

The J gene is TRBJ2-3, the V gene TRBV11-3, with a weak D call TRBD1 (6 bases). Trimming shortened V by 4 bases and J by 1 base, and 18 bases separated the two germline ends. The CDR3 extends over 17 amino acids. Germline loops: CDR1 SGHNT, CDR2 YENEEA. CDR3 loop: CASSYGTQIGGTDTQYF. In DNA, the CDR3 is TGTGCCAGCAGCTACGGGACACAAATTGGTGGCACAGATACGCAGTATTTT.

The rearrangement uses TRBV4-1 and TRBJ2-3; D not certain. CDR1 and CDR2 (germline): MGHRA, YSYEKL. CDR3 length: 17 residues. Trimming cost V 5 bases and J 2 bases, with 20 bases left between them. CDR3: CASSASVVVSTTDTQYF. CDR3 sequence (DNA): TGCGCCAGCAGCGCCTCGGTGGTAGTTTCCACCACAGATACGCAGTATTTT.

The chain recombines TRBV5-6 with TRBJ2-3, with 7 bases lining up with TRBD1. The junction had 9 bases not matched to a gene; V was cut back by 1 base and J by 1 base. The CDR3 extends over 17 amino acids. The V gene's germline CDR1 is SGHDT and CDR2 YYEEEE. CDR3 bases: TGTGCCAGCAGCTTGAGGCTGGGTGGACAGGGCACAGATACGCAGTATTTT. This gives the protein CASSLRLGGQGTDTQYF.

The CDR3 here is CASSLSPDYGYTF. The CDR3 DNA is TGTGCCAGCAGCTTAAGTCCTGACTATGGCTACACCTTC. The rearrangement uses TRBV7-3 and TRBJ1-2, with D unresolved. V was shortened by 1 base and J by 3 bases, with 6 bases between the two germline ends. The CDR3 loop spans 13 amino acids. Germline V gene sequence: CDR1 SGHTA, CDR2 FQGTGA.

The rearrangement links TRBV14 to TRBJ1-4; D gene uncertain. In germline, CDR1 is SGHDN, CDR2 FVKESK. The CDR3 sequence is 11 residues long. Trimming left V 3 bases short and J 6 bases short, with 2 bases between. In nucleotides, the CDR3 is TGTGCCAGCAGCCACGATGAAAAACTGTTTTTT. This encodes CASSHDEKLFF.

The chain recombines TRBV4-2 with TRBJ2-7; 7 nucleotides agree with TRBD2. This CDR3 region has 14 residues. The junction had 2 bases not matched to a gene; V was cut back by 1 base and J by 2 bases. Germline V gene data show CDR1 as LGHNA and CDR2 as YNFKEQ. The CDR3: CASSQGGGAYEQYF. CDR3 nucleotide sequence: TGTGCCAGCAGCCAAGGCGGGGGAGCCTACGAGCAGTACTTC.

The chain is built from TRBV5-1 and TRBJ2-5; D may be TRBD2 (7 bases). The CDR3 is 18 amino acids. V lost 0 bases and J lost 0, with 18 bases in between. Germline V gene lookup returns CDR1 SGHRS and CDR2 YFSETQ. The CDR3 nucleotides read TGCGCCAGCAGCTTGGGAAGAATCGGGGGGCAAAACCAAGAGACCCAGTACTTC. As protein: CASSLGRIGGQNQETQYF.

The chain is built from TRBV5-1 and TRBJ2-1; D is perhaps TRBD1 (5 bases). The CDR3 consists of 18 residues. The germline V gene has CDR1 SGHRS and CDR2 YFSETQ. Trimming left V 4 bases short and J 0 bases short, with 20 bases between. CDR3 protein: CASSTPAGPESSYNEQFF. Written as DNA, the CDR3 is TGCGCCAGCAGCACCCCTGCAGGGCCCGAGAGCTCCTACAATGAGCAGTTCTTC.

The chain couples TRBV6-1 to TRBJ1-1, with no clear D. The germline gives CDR1 MNHNS, CDR2 SASEGT. The CDR3 has 12 amino acids. The germline V and J ends were trimmed by 8 bases and 10 bases, with 17 bases remaining between them. This chain's CDR3 is CASLTVPSRAFF. CDR3 in DNA: TGTGCCAGCCTTACAGTCCCATCAAGAGCTTTCTTT.

The chain uses TRBV7-2 and TRBJ1-6, with D possibly TRBD1 on 5 matching bases. Germline V lookup: CDR1 SGHTA, CDR2 FQGNSA. The CDR3 consists of 14 residues. The V end lost 2 bases, the J end lost 10 bases, and 12 bases lay between the germline ends. The CDR3 DNA follows: TGTGCCAGCAGCTTAACCTCAGGGAGGTCACCCCTCCACTTT. It encodes CASSLTSGRSPLHF. Full variable domain (rest looked up from reference TRBV7-2 and TRBJ1-6): GAGVSQSPSNKVTEKGKDVELRCDPISGHTALYWYRQSLGQGLEFLIYFQGNSAPDKSGLPSDRFSAERTGGSVSTLTIQRTQQEDSAVYLCASSLTSGRSPLHFGNGTRLTVT.

CDR3 sequence: CAISEGGQPQHF. In nucleotides, the CDR3 is TGTGCCATCAGTGAGGGAGGTCAGCCCCAGCATTTT. The chain uses TRBV10-3 and TRBJ1-5, with D unclear. CDR3 length: 12 residues. The V gene's germline CDR1 is ENHRY and CDR2 SYGVKD. The V gene lost 2 bases and the J gene lost 6 bases, with 5 bases spanning the gap.

CDR3 nucleotide sequence: TGCGCCAGCAGCCGACGACAGGGGCGAAACTACGAGCAGTACTTC. Translation gives CASSRRQGRNYEQYF. This chain uses TRBV4-3 with TRBJ2-7; 8 nucleotides agree with TRBD1. The CDR3 totals 15 residues. Unmatched junction bases numbered 8, after V lost 4 bases and J lost 3 bases. Germline-derived CDR1 and CDR2 are LGHNA and YSLEER.

The J gene is TRBJ2-1, the V gene TRBV11-3; 12 bases match TRBD2. Per germline, CDR1 SGHNT and CDR2 YENEEA. CDR3 length: 18 residues. Germline trimming cut 1 base from V and 7 bases from J; bases unmatched to any gene: 11. The CDR3 DNA reads TGTGCCAGCAGCTTAGTGACCCCCACTAGCGGGGGGCATAATGAGCAGTTCTTC. Translated, it gives CASSLVTPTSGGHNEQFF.

The chain has TRBV5-1 and TRBJ1-1, with D uncertain. V was pared by 1 base and J by 0 bases, with 10 bases between. The length of the CDR3 is 15 residues. Germline CDR1 SGHRS, CDR2 YFSETQ. The CDR3 reads CASSLRNNMNTEAFF. The DNA for the CDR3 is TGCGCCAGCAGCTTGAGAAACAACATGAACACTGAAGCTTTCTTT.

The chain recombines TRBV5-6 with TRBJ2-7; weak D call: TRBD1 (6 bases). Per germline, CDR1 SGHDT and CDR2 YYEEEE. The CDR3 runs to 15 residues. Trimming took 0 bases from V and 5 from J, leaving 15 bases between them. CDR3 in DNA: TGTGCCAGCAGCTTGGCAACAGGGTTGGGTCACGAGCAGTACTTC. As protein: CASSLATGLGHEQYF.

J is TRBJ2-4 and V is TRBV4-2; TRBD2 matches 9 bases. CDR1 is LGHNA and CDR2 is YNFKEQ in the germline V gene. Trimming removed 0 bases from V and 2 bases from J; junction bases left unmatched: 11. The CDR3 totals 19 residues. The CDR3 DNA follows: TGTGCCAGCAGCCAAGAGGGTTCTAGCGGGATGGGAACCAAAAACATTCAGTACTTC. It translates to CASSQEGSSGMGTKNIQYF.

J is TRBJ2-2 and V is TRBV23-1; the D gene is possibly TRBD2 (6 bases). TRBV23-1 is an ORF for which the function is uncertain. V was cut by 8 bases and J by 4 bases, with 14 bases left in between. This CDR3 has 14 amino acids. CDR3 residues: CASRSGVGTGELFF. CDR3 DNA sequence: TGCGCCAGCCGGTCGGGGGTGGGCACCGGGGAGCTGTTTTTT.

V and J are TRBV9 and TRBJ2-3; 8 positions agree with TRBD2. Germline CDR1 is SGDLS and CDR2 is YYNGEE. This CDR3 has 15 residues. V dropped 5 bases and J dropped 0; count of bases not matched to a gene: 5. As DNA, the CDR3 is TGTGCCAGCAGGAAAGCGGGAGCTAGCACAGATACGCAGTATTTT. Translating it yields CASRKAGASTDTQYF. Full variable domain (rest looked up from reference TRBV9 and TRBJ2-3): DSGVTQTPKHLITATGQRVTLRCSPRSGDLSVYWYQQSLDQGLQFLIQYYNGEERAKGNILERFSAQQFPDLHSELNLSSLELGDSALYFCASRKAGASTDTQYFGPGTRLTVL.

V usage is TRBV10-2 and J usage is TRBJ2-1; 10 positions match TRBD1. J was trimmed by 8 bases and V by 0 bases; bases with no gene match: 4. The CDR3 length is 15 residues. Germline values: CDR1 WSHSY, CDR2 SAAADI. The CDR3 DNA sequence: TGCGCCAGCAGTGAGTCGTCGGGACAGGGGTATGAGCAGTTCTTC. It translates to CASSESSGQGYEQFF.

This chain uses TRBV5-1 with TRBJ1-1; 10 nucleotides align to TRBD1. CDR1 is SGHRS, CDR2 YFSETQ, per germline. The junction had 0 bases not matched to a gene; V was cut back by 3 bases and J by 4 bases. This CDR3 is 13 amino acids long. CDR3 nucleotides: TGCGCCAGCAGCTGGACAGGGGGCACTGAAGCTTTCTTT. It is translated as CASSWTGGTEAFF.

V gene TRBV30 combines with J gene TRBJ1-4, with a possible D match to TRBD1 (5 bases). The CDR3 runs 12 residues. V lost 4 bases to trimming and J lost 7 bases, with 10 bases between them. Germline-derived CDR1 and CDR2 are GTSNPN and SVGIG (reference sequence). CDR3 amino acids: CAWTRGGEKLFF. In DNA form, the CDR3 reads TGTGCCTGGACACGGGGGGGTGAAAAACTGTTTTTT. The complete variable domain, with remaining parts taken from reference TRBV30 and TRBJ1-4, reads SQTIHQWPATLVQPVGSPLSLECTVEGTSNPNLYWYRQAAGRGLQLLFYSVGIGQISSEVPQNLSASRPQDRQFILSSKKLLLSDSGFYLCAWTRGGEKLFFGSGTQLSVL.

V usage is TRBV5-5 and J usage is TRBJ1-1; 7 bases map to TRBD1. Trimming cost V 3 bases and J 1 base; bases outside gene matches: 3. The CDR3 consists of 14 residues. Germline values: CDR1 SGHKS, CDR2 YYEKEE (reference sequence). CDR3 amino acids: CASSSGTANTEAFF. Written as DNA, the CDR3 is TGTGCCAGCAGCTCCGGGACAGCGAACACTGAAGCTTTCTTT.

The chain uses TRBV7-2 and TRBJ1-2; TRBD1 might be the D (6 bases). Germline CDR1 SGHTA, CDR2 FQGNSA. With 6 bases removed from V and 8 bases from J, the gap between germline ends came to 22 bases. The CDR3 consists of 15 residues. This CDR3 is CASSTRAGDRGGYTF. The CDR3, as DNA: TGTGCCAGCAGTACGAGGGCAGGGGACCGTGGAGGCTACACCTTC. Full variable domain (remainder filled in from reference TRBV7-2 and TRBJ1-2): GAGVSQSPSNKVTEKGKDVELRCDPISGHTALYWYRQSLGQGLEFLIYFQGNSAPDKSGLPSDRFSAERTGGSVSTLTIQRTQQEDSAVYLCASSTRAGDRGGYTFGSGTRLTVV.

The chain is built from TRBV6-4 and TRBJ1-3, with a weak D call TRBD1 (5 bases). The V end lost 4 bases, the J end lost 0 bases, and 13 bases lay between the germline ends. The length of the CDR3 is 16 residues. The germline V gene has CDR1 MRHNA and CDR2 SNTAGT. The CDR3 nucleotides are TGTGCCAGCAGTGTTGGGGGGGGGATCTCTGGAAACACCATATATTTT. Encoded protein: CASSVGGGISGNTIYF.

This clone was seen a single time. The gene calls are TRBV9 and TRBJ2-1; D call uncertain. CDR1 and CDR2 (germline): SGDLS, YYNGEE. The CDR3 loop spans 16 amino acids. Between the trimmed V and J ends, which lost 0 bases and 8 bases, there was a span of 18 bases. The CDR3 DNA reads as TGTGCCAGCAGCGTAGAGACCCAAGTAGGAGTGCATGAGCAGTTCTTC. Residues: CASSVETQVGVHEQFF.

This chain links TRBV2 with TRBJ2-3; TRBD1 matches at 11 bases. The CDR3 has 14 amino acids. V lost 6 bases to trimming and J lost 5 bases; unmatched junction nucleotides: 4. In germline, CDR1 is SNHLY, CDR2 FYNNEI. The CDR3 coding sequence is TGTGCCAGCAGCCTGGACAGGGGGCAAGATACGCAGTATTTT. Its translation is CASSLDRGQDTQYF.

The gene calls are TRBV29-1 and TRBJ2-7; D perhaps matches TRBD1 (6 bases). Per the germline V gene, CDR1 is SQVTM and CDR2 is ANQGSEA. Trimming took off 2 bases at V and 7 bases at J, with 12 bases between the two ends. The CDR3 consists of 12 residues. CDR3 DNA: TGCAGCGTTGAACAGGGGACCCAGGAGCAGTACTTC. It yields the protein CSVEQGTQEQYF.

This chain links TRBV7-2 with TRBJ2-7; the match to TRBD2 covers 7 bases. The CDR3 has 15 amino acids. Germline-derived CDR1 and CDR2 are SGHTA and FQGNSA. The J segment lost 4 bases and the V segment lost 1 base, leaving 7 bases of the junction unmatched. This chain's CDR3 is CASSLVGTNMYEQYF. CDR3 nucleotides: TGTGCCAGCAGCTTAGTTGGGACTAACATGTACGAGCAGTACTTC.

This CDR3 is CASSRQAGQSNEQYF. The DNA for the CDR3 is TGCGCCAGCAGCCGACAGGCGGGACAGAGTAACGAGCAGTACTTC. J is TRBJ2-7 and V is TRBV5-1; possibly TRBD1 for D (7 bases). The ends were cut back, 4 bases at V and 5 bases at J, with 19 bases in the middle. CDR1 and CDR2 from the germline V gene are SGHRS and YFSETQ. This CDR3 region has 15 residues.

The chain is built from TRBV7-2 and TRBJ2-3; 9 nucleotides align to TRBD2. This CDR3 spans 19 amino acids. The V gene end was trimmed by 2 bases and the J gene end by 0 bases; junction bases not matched to a gene: 12. Germline V lookup: CDR1 SGHTA, CDR2 FQGNSA. CDR3 residues: CASSLYSSGGPTSTDTQYF. As DNA, the CDR3 is TGTGCCAGCAGCTTATATTCCAGCGGGGGGCCTACTAGCACAGATACGCAGTATTTT.

Comment on this clone: Relative to the germline gene, one junction end is altered; a read error may explain this. The V and J genes are TRBV4-3 and TRBJ2-1; 8 bases map to TRBD2. The CDR3 is 17 residues long. Per germline, CDR1 LGHNA and CDR2 YSLEER. DNA of the CDR3: TGCGCCAGCAGCCAAGGGGCCAGCGGGAGCTCCTACAATGAGCAGCTCTTC. This gives the protein CASSQGASGSSYNEQLF.